These 16 T cell receptor beta chains originate from one sample sequenced in a study of CD8+CD57+ T cells in acquired aplastic anemia (dated 2018 in TCRdb). The instrument given in TCRdb is Illumina HiSeq 2000. TCR beta VDJ combination and CDR3 sequence profiling used genomic DNA as the template. TCRdb cleaned the public reads at Q25 with fastp, built clones with MiXCR and kept in-frame beta chains. Each entry is one CDR3 protein sequence, shown with its most common DNA and genes. The sample includes some 410,000 distinct CDR3 sequences, with 55% to 75% observed a single time. The ten largest clones capture 3% to 4.5% of the sample. The sequencing sample was made of sorted CD4+, CD8+, or CD8+CD57+ T cells (not recorded which) from PBMCs. These receptors were obtained from a human donor in good health, serving as a control.

V and J are TRBV10-3 and TRBJ1-2, with a possible D match to TRBD1 (5 bases). The germline V gene has CDR1 ENHRY and CDR2 SYGVKD. V lost 1 base to trimming and J lost 0 bases, with 9 bases between them. The CDR3 is 15 amino acids. In DNA, the CDR3 is TGTGCCATCAGTGAGTGGGACGCGCCTAACTATGGCTACACCTTC. The encoded protein is CAISEWDAPNYGYTF.

About this clonotype: One end of the junction is discordant with germline, which a read error may explain. The chain uses TRBV10-1 and TRBJ2-2; D gene unclear. The CDR3 length is 13 residues. Germline V lookup: CDR1 WNHNN, CDR2 SYGVQD (reference sequence). The CDR3 DNA reads TGTGCCAGCAGTCCCCACCACACCGGGGAGCTGTTTTTT. This codes for CASSPHHTGELFF.

The CDR3 reads CASSTYSYGNQAQHF. The CDR3 DNA is TGTGCCAGCAGCACATACAGTTATGGTAACCAGGCGCAGCATTTT. V gene TRBV7-2 combines with J gene TRBJ1-5, with no clear D. This CDR3 spans 15 amino acids. Trimming cost V 5 bases and J 13 bases, with 24 bases left between them. Per the germline V gene, CDR1 is SGHTA and CDR2 is FQGNSA. The full variable domain, with the rest looked up from reference TRBV7-2 and TRBJ1-5, is GAGVSQSPSNKVTEKGKDVELRCDPISGHTALYWYRQSLGQGLEFLIYFQGNSAPDKSGLPSDRFSAERTGGSVSTLTIQRTQQEDSAVYLCASSTYSYGNQAQHFGDGTRLSIL.

This rearrangement joins TRBV24-1 to TRBJ2-1; 9 bases map to TRBD2. The germline V gene encodes CDR1 KGHDR and CDR2 SFDVKD. V gave up 5 bases and J gave up 5 bases; unmatched junction bases: 3. The CDR3 is made up of 14 amino acids. CDR3 sequence (DNA): TGTGCCACCAGTGGTGCGGGGGGGGACAATGAGCAGTTCTTC. This sequence encodes CATSGAGGDNEQFF.

The genes are TRBV9 and TRBJ1-4, with D perhaps matching TRBD1 (5 bases). Germline lookup yields CDR1 SGDLS and CDR2 YYNGEE. Trimming stripped 0 bases from V and 6 bases from J, with 12 bases between. CDR3 length: 15 amino acids. The CDR3 DNA sequence: TGTGCCAGCAGCGTAGCTGGGACGCGGGATGAAAAACTGTTTTTT. This sequence encodes CASSVAGTRDEKLFF.

The V and J genes are TRBV7-3 and TRBJ2-7; possible D gene TRBD2, 7 bases. This CDR3 region has 14 residues. Between the trimmed V and J ends, which lost 7 bases and 6 bases, there was a span of 19 bases. The germline gives CDR1 SGHTA, CDR2 FQGTGA. The CDR3 reads CASNLLARGCEQYV. In DNA form, the CDR3 reads TGTGCCAGCAACCTACTAGCGAGGGGGTGCGAGCAGTACGTC.

J is TRBJ2-7 and V is TRBV12-3 or TRBV12-4; the D is unclear. V was cut by 8 bases and J by 4 bases, with 18 bases left in between. The CDR3 has 14 residues. The CDR3 nucleotides are TGTGCCAGCCGCACCAGTCAAGGTCCTTACGAGCAGTACTTC. This gives the protein CASRTSQGPYEQYF.

On this clonotype: Given the absence of the conserved phenylalanine or tryptophan at the CDR3 end, a read error is likely. The DNA is omitted, as the CDR3 cannot be located on it reliably, and the CDR3 follows TCRdb's listing. The chain has TRBV24-1 and TRBJ2-6; the table's D call, TRBD1, has no DNA check behind it. Including both end residues, the CDR3 is 16 amino acids long. Germline CDR1 reads KGHDR; CDR2 reads SFDVKD. The CDR3 spells CASSYSSTPGANVLTA.

The chain couples TRBV7-2 to TRBJ1-2; no clear D. Near its end, the DNA agrees better with TRBJ2-5, so the J call may be wrong. The CDR3 covers 13 residues. CDR1 is SGHTA, CDR2 FQGNSA, per germline. The CDR3 bases are TGTGCCAGCAGCCCCGGGCCTATGGAGACCCAGTACTTC. Protein sequence: CASSPGPMETQYF.

This clonotype was seen a handful of times. V usage is TRBV2 and J usage is TRBJ2-5; D is unclear. V lost 6 bases and J lost 1, with 9 bases in between. CDR3 size: 13 residues. From germline, CDR1 is SNHLY and CDR2 FYNNEI. The CDR3 protein is CASSPPTQETQYF. DNA for the CDR3: TGTGCCAGCAGCCCCCCCACCCAAGAGACCCAGTACTTC.

The gene calls are TRBV29-1 and TRBJ2-1; D remains unclear. CDR1 SQVTM and CDR2 ANQGSEA come from the germline V gene. This CDR3 is 13 amino acids long. Trimming cost V 3 bases and J 4 bases, with 10 bases left between them. CDR3 nucleotides: TGCAGCGTTGAGGCAGTAAATTACAATGAGCAGTTCTTC. The encoded protein is CSVEAVNYNEQFF.

This clonotype was counted many times. This rearrangement joins TRBV5-1 to TRBJ2-3; 8 bases agree with TRBD2. CDR1 and CDR2 (germline): SGHRS, YFSETQ. J lost 2 bases, V lost 6 bases, and 14 bases had no gene match. The CDR3 is made up of 17 amino acids. The chain's CDR3 is CASTHGGANLATDTQYF. CDR3 in DNA: TGCGCCAGCACCCACGGGGGGGCCAATCTTGCCACAGATACGCAGTATTTT.

The count of this clonotype is one. The chain employs TRBV15 and TRBJ1-2, with 7 nucleotides matching TRBD1. Germline loops: CDR1 LNHNV, CDR2 YYDKDF (reference sequence). This CDR3 spans 15 amino acids. The V and J ends lost 5 bases and 8 bases, in that order; junction bases with no gene match: 14. The CDR3 DNA sequence: TGTGCCACCAGCCTTTTTCCGGGACAGCAAAGGGGCTACACCTTC. Its protein is CATSLFPGQQRGYTF.

The chain couples TRBV29-1 to TRBJ2-5, with D uncertain. The J call is doubtful: the DNA matches TRBJ1-1 better. Germline CDR1 SQVTM, CDR2 ANQGSEA. The CDR3 length is 14 residues. The CDR3 region has the DNA TGCAGCGGCGTGGCAGTGAAGGGTAGAACTGAAGCTTTCTTT. Translated: CSGVAVKGRTEAFF.

This clonotype was counted ten times or more. V gene TRBV7-9 combines with J gene TRBJ2-5; D might be TRBD1 (5 bases). The CDR3 spans 14 residues. Germline assignment: CDR1 SEHNR and CDR2 FQNEAQ (reference sequence). Deletions cut 5 bases from V and 0 bases from J, with 10 bases between. The CDR3 sequence is CASSRSGYQETQYF. CDR3 coding DNA: TGTGCCAGCAGCCGTTCAGGGTACCAAGAGACCCAGTACTTC.

This clonotype was observed once. This chain links TRBV10-3 with TRBJ2-7; D might be TRBD2 (6 bases). The length of the CDR3 is 15 residues. The V end lost 4 bases, the J end lost 11 bases, and 24 bases lay between the germline ends. From germline, CDR1 is ENHRY and CDR2 SYGVKD. Here the CDR3 DNA reads TGTGCCATCAGTGGCCCGGGGCAGGGCGGGAATGAGGAGTACTTC. Its translation is CAISGPGQGGNEEYF.